This TCR beta chain came from a study of lymphopenia after photon versus proton radiotherapy (dated by TCRdb to between 2018 and 2021). At the level of the whole study: The immunological effects of photon versus proton radiation therapy were compared in patients with gastrointestinal tumors who developed high-grade lymphopenia. The goal of the study was to describe how the two radiation modalities differ in their effects on the immune system. The cohort comprised about 22 patients with gastrointestinal tumors who received either photon or proton therapy and then developed lymphopenia. Study-level results and caveats: After the lymphocyte count nadir, repertoires from photon-treated patients showed oligoclonal expansion, particularly of CD8+ Temra cells, and this expansion drove the decline in diversity. Relative stability during treatment was observed in proton-treated patients, whereas loss of naive T cells and TCR diversity and gain of effector/memory populations were observed in photon-treated patients. Across the cohort, an inverse correlation was found between a larger post-nadir drop in TCR diversity and overall survival time among patients who died. The authors looked at the survival association only in patients who died, and they framed better survival with proton therapy as a possibility rather than a demonstrated result.

Library creation used the immunoSEQ multiplex PCR assay. Deep sequencing of rearranged TCR beta loci, alongside multiparametric flow cytometry, was used to profile T cell repertoires. Not all clones reach the TCRdb copy of this immuneACCESS table, which keeps in-frame sequences only. Checked studies attribute under half of the gap to unresolved V genes and leave the rest unexplained. The sample table records around 50,000 clones; 84% of these occur just once. In total, the top ten clones hold 2.1% of the sample. With respect to this clone: Its antigen has not been determined. No per-base quality is available; no much larger clone lies one base away.

The CDR3 runs 14 amino acids, cysteine and phenylalanine included. The DNA shown is the 42-base CDR3, in frame from base 1. V loses 3 bases, J loses 3 bases, and the germline ends lie 12 bases apart. Looking up the germline V gene yields CDR1 LGHNA and CDR2 YNFKEQ. The specimen comprised peripheral blood, sampled from a patient treated with proton-based radiotherapy. The sequence derives from a man in his sixties with pancreatic cancer. Recombination linked TRBV4-2 to TRBJ2-7, with the D gene too uncertain to name. The CDR3 here reads CASSQRPSDYEQYF. The sequenced DNA: TGTGCCAGCAGCCAGCGGCCATCGGACTACGAGCAGTACTTC.